This T cell receptor (beta chain) came from a study of cytomegalovirus exposure and HLA in healthy donors. Study at large: Falling in the Caucasian-associated ancestry cluster were 81% of approximately 410 genotyped donors.

The germline CDR1 and CDR2 sequences are MNHNS and SASEGT. V was pared by 6 bases and J by 2 bases, with 17 bases between. The CDR3 spans 15 residues. The PCR ran on 60 Vbeta and 13 Jbeta primers. The table came from immunoSEQ multiplex PCR; TCRdb's copy has only in-frame clones and leaves some out. This sample has around 200,000 clones, with 70% to 85% found just once. This clone has just a few counts. Its target is unknown. There were likely unrecorded immune exposures, though donors were nominally healthy when sampled. Study-level points and caveats: Other equally common chains were less clonally expanded than HLA-associated TCR beta chains, a later analysis showed. Analysis was carried out at a later point, and it linked a missense DCLRE1C variant to TCR beta V- and J-gene trimming.

The clonotype originates from a middle-aged man in good health and CMV-seronegative. Sequenced material: PBMCs. The chain links TRBV6-1 to TRBJ2-7; weak D call: TRBD1 (6 bases). The CDR3 spells CASSPDRLVPYEQYF. The DNA for the CDR3 is TGTGCCAGCAGCCCAGACAGGCTCGTGCCCTACGAGCAGTACTTC.